This T cell receptor (beta chain) was recovered during a study of OX40 agonist ivuxolimab in advanced cancers. Whole-study findings and limits: The study observed clonal expansion of CD4+ and CD8+ blood T cells by week 6 at 0.1 to 3.0 mg/kg.

Sequenced by immunoSEQ multiplex PCR; TCRdb stores in-frame clones only, minus some. Of approximately 90,000 clones listed, 90% to 95% are singletons. In regard to this clone: No antigen is known for it.

Sequencing was performed on CD4+ or CD8+ T cells sorted from blood, taken in a trial of the OX40 agonist ivuxolimab. This TCR was recovered from an adult with an advanced solid tumor such as melanoma, head and neck, liver or kidney cancer.

The DNA for the CDR3 is TGTGCCAGCAGCGGGGGTTGGGGTGAGACCCAGTACTTC. Residues: CASSGGWGETQYF. The chain combines TRBV5-4 with TRBJ2-5; either TRBD1 or TRBD2 may supply D (5 bases each). The CDR3 totals 13 residues. V was clipped by 4 bases and J by 5 bases, with 12 bases between them. The germline V gene encodes CDR1 SGHNT and CDR2 YYREEE (reference sequence).